The T cell receptor beta chain described here comes from a study of shared clonotypes between healthy human individuals. At the level of the study: A donor's plate count was three for CD4 naive and three for CD4 memory; CD8 naive had two and CD8 memory one.

The study's findings and limits: It was the few donors that limited the genetic and exposure-history diversity represented.

The CDR3 totals 14 residues. V dropped 2 bases and J dropped 3 bases, with 11 bases sitting between them. Germline loops: CDR1 SEHNR, CDR2 FQNEAQ (reference sequence). Cells designated naive CD8 were CD45RO-negative and were positively selected for CCR7, with terminally differentiated effector memory CD45RA+ cells excluded. The assay was immunoSEQ multiplex PCR, and TCRdb's table has in-frame clones only and misses some. The top ten clones hold 1.5% to 2% of a sample with around 1.9 million clones, 90% to 95% of them seen once. In the case of this clone: Its specificity is unknown. This sample also contains other DNA sequences that code for the same CDR3.

The receptor's source is a man between 18 and 35 years old in good health. Some clones in this sample may be carry-over from other donors' samples. The V gene is TRBV7-9, the J gene TRBJ2-7; D might be TRBD1 (6 bases). The sequencing input was naive CD8+ T cells from PBMCs. The CDR3 loop is CASSLTGSSYEQYF. The DNA of the CDR3 is TGTGCCAGCAGCTTAACAGGGAGCAGCTACGAGCAGTACTTC.